This T cell receptor (beta chain) was identified in a study of T cell repertoires in cytomegalovirus infection. TCRdb fed the reads into MiXCR, producing one record per CDR3 protein. The table has nearly 700,000 distinct CDR3 sequences, 30% to 40% seen once; the top ten hold 15% to 20%. In regard to this clonotype: Its antigen is as yet unknown.

CDR1 is SGHDN, CDR2 FVKESK, per germline. With 0 bases removed from V and 5 bases from J, the gap between germline ends came to 13 bases. The CDR3 covers 15 residues. Study-wide results and limits: Within the response measured ex vivo, HLA-C-restricted CMV-specific TCR beta clonotypes were dominant.

The sample was cultured PBMCs, taken from culture after CMV antigen stimulation. This clonotype was sampled from a human donor in good health (CMV status not recorded). Some clones in this sample may be carry-over from other donors' samples. This chain links TRBV14 with TRBJ1-1; tentative D call: TRBD1 (6 bases). CDR3 in amino acids: CASSQDGTGWTEAFF. CDR3 in DNA: TGTGCCAGCAGCCAAGACGGTACAGGGTGGACTGAAGCTTTCTTT.